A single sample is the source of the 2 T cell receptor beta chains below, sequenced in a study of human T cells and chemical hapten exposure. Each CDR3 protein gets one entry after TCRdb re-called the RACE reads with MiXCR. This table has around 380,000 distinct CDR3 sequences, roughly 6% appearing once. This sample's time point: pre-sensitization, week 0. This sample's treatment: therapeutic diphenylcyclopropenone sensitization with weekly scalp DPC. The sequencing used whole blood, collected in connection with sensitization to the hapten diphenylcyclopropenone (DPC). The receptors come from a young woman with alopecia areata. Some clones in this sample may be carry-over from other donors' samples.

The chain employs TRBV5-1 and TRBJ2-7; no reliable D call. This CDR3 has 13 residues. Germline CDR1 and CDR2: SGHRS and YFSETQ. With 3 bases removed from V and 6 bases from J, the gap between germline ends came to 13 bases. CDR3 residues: CASSYTSPSEQYF. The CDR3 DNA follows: TGCGCCAGCAGCTACACATCCCCCTCCGAGCAGTACTTC. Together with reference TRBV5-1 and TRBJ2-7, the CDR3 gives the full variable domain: KAGVTQTPRYLIKTRGQQVTLSCSPISGHRSVSWYQQTPGQGLQFLFEYFSETQRNKGNFPGRFSGRQFSNSRSEMNVSTLELGDSALYLCASSYTSPSEQYFGPGTRLTVT.

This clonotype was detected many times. CDR3 protein: CASSTPVEDGYTF. CDR3 bases: TGTGCCAGCAGTACCCCTGTTGAAGATGGCTACACCTTC. This rearrangement joins TRBV6-6 to TRBJ1-2; D is unclear. The CDR3 totals 13 residues. CDR1 is MNHNY, CDR2 SVGAGI, per germline (reference sequence). The V end was cut by 5 bases, the J end by 6 bases, with 13 bases between.